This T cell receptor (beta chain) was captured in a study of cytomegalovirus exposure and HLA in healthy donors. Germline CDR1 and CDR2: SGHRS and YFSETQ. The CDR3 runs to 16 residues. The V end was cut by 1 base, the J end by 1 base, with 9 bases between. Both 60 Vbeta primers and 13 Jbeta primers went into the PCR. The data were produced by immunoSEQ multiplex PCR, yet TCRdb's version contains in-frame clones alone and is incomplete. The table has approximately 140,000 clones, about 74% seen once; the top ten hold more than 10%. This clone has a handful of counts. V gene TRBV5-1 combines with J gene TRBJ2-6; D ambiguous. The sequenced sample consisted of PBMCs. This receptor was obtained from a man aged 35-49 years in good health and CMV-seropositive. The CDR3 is CASSLIGSSGANVLTF. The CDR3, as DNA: TGCGCCAGCAGCTTGATCGGTTCTTCTGGGGCCAACGTCCTGACTTTC.